A selection of T cell receptor beta chains follows, all from one sample in a study of blood T cell repertoires in COVID-19. The data were produced by immunoSEQ multiplex PCR, yet TCRdb's version contains in-frame clones alone and is incomplete. Among 250,000 or so clones listed, roughly 80% were seen once. The sequencing sample was made of PBMCs or T cells enriched from blood (not recorded which). Source of these receptors: a man aged 50-59 years who had recovered from COVID-19. Both conserved end residues are part of each CDR3. Each record gives: V gene, clone size, D gene, J gene, CDR3 DNA, CDR3 protein. D genes are given only for firm matches. Only some rows state a clone size, as once, few, many or a class for expanded clones.

TRBV6-1	.	TRBD1	TRBJ1-5	TGTGCCAGCAGTGAAGTTGGACAGGGGGCGTCATTAAGTCCGCCCCAGCATTTT	CASSEVGQGASLSPPQHF
TRBV3-1/TRBV3-2	once	.	TRBJ1-3	TGTGCCAGCAGCCCACCGGGTTACTCTGGAAACACCATATATTTT	CASSPPGYSGNTIYF
TRBV7-2	.	TRBD2	TRBJ2-1	TGTGCCAGCGCATGGGGACTAAACAATGAGCAGTTCTTC	CASAWGLNNEQFF
TRBV2	few	.	TRBJ1-2	TGTGCCAGCAGTGGCCAGGTTTTTGGCTACACCTTC	CASSGQVFGYTF
TRBV11-2	.	.	TRBJ2-7	TGTGCCAGCAGCTTAGGGACATTTTACGAGCAGTACTTC	CASSLGTFYEQYF
TRBV5-1	.	TRBD2	TRBJ2-5	TGCGCCAGCAGCTTGAGTTCCAGGGCATGGGCGGGAGGTGGAGAGACCCAGTACTTC	CASSLSSRAWAGGGETQYF
TRBV29-1	.	TRBD1	TRBJ1-1	TGCAGCGCTTCGGGGACAGAGAACACTGAAGCTTTCTTT	CSASGTENTEAFF
TRBV11-1	.	.	TRBJ1-1	TGTGCCAGCAGCCCGACCGGGACACCGAACACTGAAGCTTTCTTT	CASSPTGTPNTEAFF
TRBV18	.	.	TRBJ1-4	TGTGCCAGCTCACCAAGGGGTACAACTAATGAAAAACTGTTTTTT	CASSPRGTTNEKLFF
TRBV27	once	TRBD1	TRBJ1-5	TGTGCCAGCAGTCCATTGACAGGGGTGAGCAATCAGCCCCAGCATTTT	CASSPLTGVSNQPQHF
TRBV7-8	.	TRBD1	TRBJ2-2	TGTGCCAGCAGCTTAAGGGGACAGGGGAACACCGGGGAGCTGTTTTTT	CASSLRGQGNTGELFF
TRBV14	.	.	TRBJ1-3	TGTGCCCACGGAGGGTCTCACCCTGGAAACACCATATATTTT	CAHGGSHPGNTIYF
TRBV11-2	.	.	TRBJ2-3	TGTGCCAGCAGCTTTCGGGATGGGACAGATACGCAGTATTTT	CASSFRDGTDTQYF
TRBV18	.	TRBD1	TRBJ1-5	TGTGCCAGCTCACCAGCCGGGACAGGGGGCGGACAGCCCCAGCATTTT	CASSPAGTGGGQPQHF
TRBV5-1	.	TRBD1	TRBJ1-1	TGCGCCAGCAGCCCCGGGACAGGGGATTGGGGCACTGAAGCTTTCTTT	CASSPGTGDWGTEAFF
TRBV5-1	.	TRBD1	TRBJ2-7	TGCGCCAGCAGCTGGACGGACAGGGGGCACCACGAGCAGTACTTC	CASSWTDRGHHEQYF
TRBV28	once	TRBD2	TRBJ2-3	TGTGCCAGCAGAGGGACCGGGACTAGGAGATATACGCAGTATTTT	CASRGTGTRRYTQYF
TRBV7-3	few	TRBD1	TRBJ1-1	TGTGCCAGCAGCCCCGGGACAGGGTTCACTGAAGCTTTCTTT	CASSPGTGFTEAFF
TRBV7-2	.	TRBD1	TRBJ1-2	TGTGCCAGCAGCCGGCGGGTCCTTACAGGGGCGGGTGGCTACACCTTC	CASSRRVLTGAGGYTF
TRBV7-2	.	TRBD2	TRBJ2-2	TGTGCCAGCAGCGATCCTAGCGGGAGGGGGGCCGGGGAGCTGTTTTTT	CASSDPSGRGAGELFF
TRBV10-3	.	TRBD1	TRBJ2-5	TGTGCCATCAGCACCGATACCGGGACAGAAGAGACCCAGTACTTC	CAISTDTGTEETQYF
TRBV28	.	TRBD1	TRBJ1-2	TGTGCCAGCAGTTCTGACCAAACAGGGGGCGATGGCTACACCTTC	CASSSDQTGGDGYTF
TRBV3-1/TRBV3-2	.	TRBD1	TRBJ2-6	TGTGCCAGCAGCCCCCGACAGGGTTCTGGGGCCAACGTCCTGACTTTC	CASSPRQGSGANVLTF
TRBV27	medium-sized	.	TRBJ2-7	TGTGCCAGCAGTTCCCTGCAGGGGACCCTCTACGAGCAGTACTTC	CASSSLQGTLYEQYF
TRBV2	.	TRBD1	TRBJ2-2	TGTGCCAGCAGTAAACAGGGGGTAATGAACACCGGGGAGCTGTTTTTT	CASSKQGVMNTGELFF
TRBV5-4	once	.	TRBJ1-1	TGTGCCAGCAGCTTTGAGACAGTGAACACTGAAGCTTTCTTT	CASSFETVNTEAFF
TRBV18	.	.	TRBJ1-1	TGTGCCAGCTCAACCTCAGGAGAACAGGGAGCTTTCTTT	CASSTSGEQGAFF
TRBV3-1/TRBV3-2	.	.	TRBJ2-3	TGTGCCAGCAGCCCGTACGGGGGACGGACAGATACGCAGTATTTT	CASSPYGGRTDTQYF
TRBV27	.	TRBD1	TRBJ1-5	TGTGCCAGCAGTTTATCTAACAGGGGCAGGCAGCCCCAGCATTTT	CASSLSNRGRQPQHF
TRBV7-8	.	TRBD2	TRBJ2-7	TGTGCCAGCAGGGACGGTGGTCTAGCGGGACCCGAATCCTCCTACGAGCAGTACTTC	CASRDGGLAGPESSYEQYF
TRBV30	.	TRBD1	TRBJ1-2	TGTGCCTGGAGTCTGGCCGGGACAGCCTATGGCTACACCTTC	CAWSLAGTAYGYTF
TRBV4-2	.	.	TRBJ2-3	TGTGCCAGCAGCCAAGAAGGCGGGACTAGCACAGATACGCAGTATTTT	CASSQEGGTSTDTQYF
TRBV14	.	TRBD2	TRBJ2-7	TGTGCCAGCAGCCAATATAGGCTAGCGGGACACCCCGCCCCCTGGGAGCAGTACTTC	CASSQYRLAGHPAPWEQYF
TRBV18	.	TRBD2	TRBJ2-3	TGTGCCAGCTCACCCACTAGCGGGGGGGCCGGGGGCACAGATACGCAGTATTTT	CASSPTSGGAGGTDTQYF
TRBV30	.	.	TRBJ1-3	TGTGCCTGGAGTGTAGCGGGAACAGGGCACTCTGGAAACACCATATATTTT	CAWSVAGTGHSGNTIYF
TRBV19	.	TRBD1	TRBJ1-2	TGTGCCAGTAGACGACAGGGGGATGACTATGGCTACACCTTC	CASRRQGDDYGYTF
TRBV11-3	.	TRBD2	TRBJ2-3	TGTGCCAGCAGCTTAGGGGGCGGGAGCGATGTAGATACGCAGTATTTT	CASSLGGGSDVDTQYF
TRBV3-1/TRBV3-2	.	TRBD1	TRBJ1-2	TGTGCCAGCAGCTCCGGCGGAGGGGGCAGTGGAGCGTTC	CASSSGGGGSGAF
TRBV6-5	few	TRBD1	TRBJ2-7	TGTGCCAGCAGCTCCGTGACAGGGTCCCTCTACGAGCAGTACTTC	CASSSVTGSLYEQYF
TRBV6-1	once	TRBD2	TRBJ2-7	TGTGCCAGCAGTGAAGCCGGGACTAGCGGGGAGCAGTACTTC	CASSEAGTSGEQYF
TRBV19	.	TRBD1	TRBJ1-5	TGTGCCAGTAGTCGCTTATTCGGGGACAGGGGAAGGTTGAGCAATCAGCCCCAGCATTTT	CASSRLFGDRGRLSNQPQHF
TRBV6-5	.	.	TRBJ1-2	TGTGCCAGCAGTTCCCGTGGGGCCAACTATGGCTACACCTTC	CASSSRGANYGYTF
TRBV12-5	.	.	TRBJ1-5	TGTGCTAGTGGCCCCCGGAGTGGACAGCCCCAGCATTTT	CASGPRSGQPQHF
TRBV7-9	.	TRBD2	TRBJ2-1	TGTGCCAGCAGCGGAGCGGGAGCGGGCAATGAGCAGTTCTTC	CASSGAGAGNEQFF
TRBV2	.	TRBD1	TRBJ2-5	TGTGCCAGCAGTCAACGGACAGGAGCCCAAGAGACCCAGTACTTC	CASSQRTGAQETQYF
TRBV21-1	.	.	TRBJ1-1	TGTGCCAGCAGACTCGACAGTGAAGCTTTCTTT	CASRLDSEAFF
TRBV15	.	.	TRBJ2-3	TGTGCCACCAGCAGAGATAGGGGGGGGGCTTACACAGATACGCAGTATTTT	CATSRDRGGAYTDTQYF
TRBV18	once	.	TRBJ1-2	TGTGCCAGCTCACCCCAGGGGCCTACTAACTATGGCTACACCTTC	CASSPQGPTNYGYTF
TRBV3-1/TRBV3-2	few	TRBD1	TRBJ1-4	TGTGCCAGCAGCCAAGGCGACAGGGCGGCTAATGAAAAACTGTTTTTT	CASSQGDRAANEKLFF
TRBV5-1	.	.	TRBJ2-7	TGCGCCAGCAGTGATCAGGGAATGGTCGGCGAGCAGTACTTC	CASSDQGMVGEQYF